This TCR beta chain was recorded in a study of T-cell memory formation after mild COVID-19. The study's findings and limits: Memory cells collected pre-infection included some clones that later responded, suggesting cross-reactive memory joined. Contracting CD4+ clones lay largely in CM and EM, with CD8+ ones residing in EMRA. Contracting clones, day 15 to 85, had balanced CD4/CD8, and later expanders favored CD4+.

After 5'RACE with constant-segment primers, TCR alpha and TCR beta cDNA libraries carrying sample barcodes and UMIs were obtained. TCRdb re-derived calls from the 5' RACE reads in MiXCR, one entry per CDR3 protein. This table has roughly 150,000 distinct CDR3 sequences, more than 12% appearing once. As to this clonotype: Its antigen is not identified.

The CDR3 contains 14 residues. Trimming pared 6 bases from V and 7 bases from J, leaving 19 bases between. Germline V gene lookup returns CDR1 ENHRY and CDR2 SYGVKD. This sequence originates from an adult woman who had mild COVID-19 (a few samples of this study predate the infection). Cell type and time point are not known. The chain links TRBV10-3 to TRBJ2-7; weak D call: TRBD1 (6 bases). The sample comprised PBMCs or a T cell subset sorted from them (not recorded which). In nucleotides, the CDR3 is TGTGCCATCAGAGGGACATCGGGCTTCGGGGAGCAGTACTTC. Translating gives CAIRGTSGFGEQYF.